One TCR beta chain is described in this entry. The antigen it binds to is not known. A much more abundant neighbour one base away suggests this may be a read error. Stable Graves' hyperthyroidism was defined as no progression to ophthalmopathy during 18 months of follow-up. Hyperthyroidism patients were newly diagnosed, had a disease duration of under 2 months, and were aged 18 to 65 years. Patients with uncontrolled infections, other autoimmune diseases, pregnancy or lactation were excluded. Clinical symptoms, serum thyroxine and TRAb, thyroid ultrasound, and orbital computed tomography formed the basis for the diagnoses. PBMCs were separated from around 9.1 ml of fresh peripheral blood using Ficoll-Paque density gradient centrifugation. Total RNA was extracted using Trizol reagent, and RNA quality was assessed on an Agilent 2100 Bioanalyzer. These data originate in a study of T cells in Graves' hyperthyroidism and ophthalmopathy (dated 2019 in TCRdb). At the level of the whole study: Peripheral blood was collected at initial diagnosis, before any treatment. To identify distinguishing TCR V-J signatures, a discovery cohort of 95 to 100 patients was used, comprising under 45 with Graves' ophthalmopathy and roughly 60 with stable Graves' hyperthyroidism. Whether ophthalmopathy could be predicted prospectively was tested in an independent validation cohort made up of 18 hyperthyroidism patients plus 17 patients who later progressed to ophthalmopathy. The roughly 91 discovery patients were randomly divided into training and test sets at a 7:3 ratio. In addition, the study compared T-cell repertoires in thyroid tissue and in blood from roughly 6 Graves' hyperthyroidism patients. Once sampling was done, hyperthyroidism patients were given methimazole at a starting dose of 30 mg daily, whereas ophthalmopathy patients were given high-dose intravenous methylprednisolone. The paper describes TCR Vbeta CDR3 sequencing of about 140 peripheral blood samples, made up of 43 ophthalmopathy patients, some 80 hyperthyroidism patients and 17 progressor patients. Study-wide findings and limitations: Most expanded thyroid clonotypes (frequency above 0.001) were also detected in blood, suggesting blood repertoires may reflect thyroid immune responses. Ophthalmopathy was separated from stable hyperthyroidism by a 13 V-J signature model, with about 88% sensitivity and 81% to 82% specificity obtained in cross-validation and 80%/75% obtained in testing. No statistical method was used to set the sample size in advance, and investigators knew the group allocation. In validation, the model predicted progression to ophthalmopathy with approximately 70% sensitivity and around 72% specificity, a median of about six months before onset.

Amplification of TCR beta CDR3 regions was carried out from RNA transcripts. For the first round of RT-PCR on the TCR CDR3, the HTBI primer set was used together with the Qiagen OneStep RT-PCR kit. Libraries were constructed in a second round of multiplex PCR, after which size selection and purification were carried out. Sequencing of the libraries was done on an Illumina HiSeq2000 using paired-end 100 bp reads. The study's processing was this. SOAPnuke was used to process the raw data, throwing out any read that contained adapters or uncalled bases, had a mean Phred below 15, or lacked an exact constant-primer or identifier match. High-quality paired reads were merged with COPE v1.2.5, and unique nucleotide sequences were defined as clonotypes. Clonotypes were aligned to IMGT TRBV, TRBD and TRBJ reference segments using MiTCR v1.1. The analysis was restricted to V-J combinations with a frequency above 0.0001, which together covered around 99% of the repertoires. A TCS score was defined as the ratio of F50 (clonal expansion) to E x V (chaos), with BLOSUM62-based TCRdist applied between CDR3 peptides within each V-J. Welch's t-statistics and random forest reduced roughly 500 V-J features to 10 to 15, which were used in a naive Bayes classifier (R e1071). TCRdb took the public reads, trimmed them with fastp at Q25, ran MiXCR for clone calling and kept in-frame beta chains. CDR3 protein duplicates are merged, each entry listing the most common genes and DNA. TCRdb's processing, not the authors', yielded these V and J calls. This sample is represented by about 480,000 distinct CDR3 sequences; approximately 15% of them were singletons. The top ten hold over 15% of the sample.

From the germline V gene, CDR1 is SGDLS and CDR2 is YYNGEE. Spanning cysteine to phenylalanine, the CDR3 consists of 16 amino acids. Only the CDR3 part of the read is kept: 48 bases, read in frame from the first base. This clonotype originated in a woman between 18 and 29 years old with Graves' hyperthyroidism. The chain is made from TRBV9 and TRBJ2-5; TRBD2 agrees with 12 junctional bases. The sequencing input was blood. The CDR3 loop reads CASSGGLAGNGETRYF. The DNA sequence reads TGTGCCAGCAGCGGAGGACTAGCGGGAAACGGTGAGACCCGGTACTTC.